The 28 T cell receptor beta chains listed next were all sequenced from one sample in a study of blood T cell repertoires in COVID-19. Profiled with immunoSEQ multiplex PCR; TCRdb holds only in-frame clones, not every one. The sample consists of under 350,000 clones, over 80% of them appearing once. Input material: peripheral blood. The receptors were sampled from a man in his 60s who had recovered from COVID-19.

In its sample, this clone was seen a few times. Additional DNA sequences in this sample encode the identical CDR3. This chain connects TRBV12-3 or TRBV12-4 to TRBJ1-5; D not resolved. There are 13 residues in the CDR3. V lost 2 bases and J lost 2, with 4 bases in between. CDR3 in amino acids: CASSLSGNQPQHF. The CDR3 bases are TGTGCCAGCAGTTTATCCGGCAATCAGCCCCAGCATTTT.

The chain uses TRBV24-1 and TRBJ1-5, with D perhaps TRBD1 (6 bases). The CDR3 extends over 16 amino acids. V lost 4 bases, J lost 2 bases, and 14 bases lay in between. Germline V gives CDR1 KGHDR, CDR2 SFDVKD. The CDR3 bases are TGTGCCACCAGTGACCCATCAGGGGATGGCAATCAGCCCCAGCATTTT. It codes for CATSDPSGDGNQPQHF.

The chain uses TRBV6-5 and TRBJ2-7; TRBD2 might be the D (6 bases). The ends were cut back, 5 bases at V and 1 base at J, with 12 bases in the middle. The germline CDR1 and CDR2 sequences are MNHEY and SVGAGI. The CDR3 spans 14 residues. The CDR3 sequence is CASSPSGQSYEQYF. In DNA, the CDR3 is TGTGCCAGCAGTCCCAGCGGGCAGTCCTACGAGCAGTACTTC.

This chain links TRBV11-2 with TRBJ2-1, with 11 bases matching TRBD2. With V trimmed by 5 bases and J by 2 bases, 5 bases remained unmatched. The CDR3 is made up of 16 amino acids. CDR1 is SGHAT and CDR2 is FQNNGV in the germline V gene. The CDR3 is CASSLLAGAAYNEQFF. The CDR3 DNA reads TGTGCCAGCAGCCTACTAGCGGGAGCTGCCTACAATGAGCAGTTCTTC.

CDR3 protein: CASSQDIPTWQRMETQYF. In DNA, the CDR3 is TGTGCCAGCAGCCAAGATATCCCAACTTGGCAGCGGATGGAGACCCAGTACTTC. The V and J genes are TRBV3-1 (or the pseudogene TRBV3-2) and TRBJ2-5, with a tentative D call TRBD2 (5 bases). V lost 0 bases and J 5 bases, leaving 22 bases between the germline ends. This CDR3 has 18 residues. Germline-derived CDR1 and CDR2 are LGHDT and YNNKEL (reference sequence).

V gene TRBV30 combines with J gene TRBJ1-1, with 7 bases that match TRBD1. CDR1 is GTSNPN, CDR2 SVGIG, per germline (reference sequence). V gave up 3 bases and J gave up 0 bases; unmatched junction bases: 7. CDR3 length: 15 amino acids. The CDR3 here is CAWRPPGQMNTEAFF. CDR3 coding DNA: TGTGCCTGGAGACCCCCGGGACAGATGAACACTGAAGCTTTCTTT.

The J gene is TRBJ2-7, the V gene TRBV14; no definite D call. This CDR3 is 15 amino acids long. V shed 1 base and J shed 3 bases, with 13 bases lying between them. Germline CDR1 reads SGHDN; CDR2 reads FVKESK. The CDR3 loop reads CASSQVGGRYYEQYF. CDR3 nucleotide sequence: TGTGCCAGCAGCCAAGTTGGTGGGCGATACTACGAGCAGTACTTC.

V and J are TRBV11-2 and TRBJ2-7, with D possibly matching TRBD2 (6 bases). The germline V and J ends were trimmed by 0 bases and 6 bases, with 12 bases remaining between them. Germline V gives CDR1 SGHAT, CDR2 FQNNGV. The CDR3 loop spans 14 amino acids. The CDR3 reads CASSLEARGGEQYF. The CDR3 nucleotides are TGTGCCAGCAGCTTAGAGGCGCGGGGTGGCGAGCAGTACTTC.

The genes are TRBV2 and TRBJ2-3; 11 nucleotides agree with TRBD2. V gave up 6 bases and J gave up 6 bases; unmatched junction bases: 11. Per the germline V gene, CDR1 is SNHLY and CDR2 is FYNNEI. The CDR3 is 16 amino acids. CDR3 nucleotides: TGTGCCAGCAGCGATACTAGCGGGGGATTTTTTGATACGCAGTATTTT. Translation: CASSDTSGGFFDTQYF. The complete variable domain, with remaining parts taken from reference TRBV2 and TRBJ2-3, reads EPEVTQTPSHQVTQMGQEVILRCVPISNHLYFYWYRQILGQKVEFLVSFYNNEISEKSEIFDDQFSVERPDGSNFTLKIRSTKLEDSAMYFCASSDTSGGFFDTQYFGPGTRLTVL.

This clone was recorded once. The rearrangement links TRBV15 to TRBJ2-3; the match to TRBD2 covers 7 bases. The CDR3 is made up of 16 amino acids. The V gene's germline CDR1 is LNHNV and CDR2 YYDKDF (reference sequence). Trimming removed 3 bases from V and 2 bases from J; junction bases left unmatched: 8. CDR3 DNA sequence: TGTGCCACCAGCAGGGCCGGGACTACACACACAGATACGCAGTATTTT. It translates to CATSRAGTTHTDTQYF. Variable domain in full (rest from reference TRBV15 and TRBJ2-3): DAMVIQNPRYQVTQFGKPVTLSCSQTLNHNVMYWYQQKSSQAPKLLFHYYDKDFNNEADTPDNFQSRRPNTSFCFLDIRSPGLGDTAMYLCATSRAGTTHTDTQYFGPGTRLTVL.

V gene TRBV7-8 combines with J gene TRBJ2-1; no definite D call. Trimming pared 1 base from V and 0 bases from J, leaving 10 bases between. Germline V gives CDR1 SGHVS, CDR2 FQNEAQ. CDR3 length equals 16 residues. Here the CDR3 DNA reads TGTGCCAGCAGCTTAGTTTGGTCGAGCTCCTACAATGAGCAGTTCTTC. Encoded protein: CASSLVWSSSYNEQFF.

V usage is TRBV19 and J usage is TRBJ2-2, with 9 bases that match TRBD1. Germline-derived CDR1 and CDR2 are LNHDA and SQIVND (reference sequence). This CDR3 is 16 amino acids long. Trimming cost V 5 bases and J 0 bases; bases outside gene matches: 4. Here the CDR3 DNA reads TGTGCCAGTAGTGGAACAGGGGGCGCGAACACCGGGGAGCTGTTTTTT. As protein: CASSGTGGANTGELFF.

The V call is TRBV30, the J call TRBJ2-1; D call uncertain. V dropped 2 bases and J dropped 0 bases, with 8 bases sitting between them. The CDR3 runs 14 residues. The V gene's germline CDR1 is GTSNPN and CDR2 SVGIG (reference sequence). CDR3 loop: CAWSIRSSYNEQFF. DNA of the CDR3: TGTGCCTGGAGTATTAGGAGCTCCTACAATGAGCAGTTCTTC.

CDR3 nucleotide sequence: TGTGCCAGCAGCTTCCAGGGGGCATCCTATAATTCACCCCTCCACTTT. Translation: CASSFQGASYNSPLHF. The chain carries TRBV5-6 and TRBJ1-6, with 8 nucleotides matching TRBD1. Germline CDR1 and CDR2: SGHDT and YYEEEE. J lost 1 base, V lost 2 bases, and 2 bases had no gene match. This CDR3 has 16 residues.

J is TRBJ2-2 and V is TRBV5-5; TRBD2 aligns across 7 bases. The V and J ends lost 1 base and 6 bases, in that order; junction bases with no gene match: 9. Germline CDR1 reads SGHKS; CDR2 reads YYEKEE (reference sequence). This CDR3 is 16 amino acids long. The CDR3 region has the DNA TGTGCCAGCAGCTTGTTTGTGCGGGGGACGGCCGGGGAGCTGTTTTTT. As protein: CASSLFVRGTAGELFF.

This clone has a single count. The rearrangement uses TRBV7-2 and TRBJ2-7; D perhaps matches TRBD1 (5 bases). The CDR3 extends over 12 amino acids. Germline V gene data show CDR1 as SGHTA and CDR2 as FQGNSA. Between the trimmed V and J ends, which lost 3 bases and 5 bases, there was a span of 8 bases. DNA for the CDR3: TGTGCCAGCAGCTTGGTAGGGGACGAGCAGTACTTC. This gives the protein CASSLVGDEQYF.

Only a few counts were recorded for this clone. The chain has TRBV29-1 and TRBJ1-1; D gene ambiguous. V shed 4 bases and J shed 8 bases, with 17 bases lying between them. The CDR3 runs to 13 residues. CDR1 is SQVTM and CDR2 is ANQGSEA in the germline V gene. The CDR3 protein is CSVGTAVGREAFF. CDR3 nucleotides: TGCAGCGTTGGGACTGCGGTAGGGAGGGAAGCTTTCTTT.

The V and J genes are TRBV3-1 (or the pseudogene TRBV3-2) and TRBJ1-1, with 8 bases matching TRBD1. In germline, CDR1 is LGHDT, CDR2 YNNKEL (reference sequence). The V segment lost 5 bases and the J segment 3 bases; nucleotides outside the gene matches: 11. This CDR3 spans 16 amino acids. The CDR3 reads CASSSGQGGWDTEAFF. CDR3 DNA sequence: TGTGCCAGCAGCTCCGGACAGGGAGGATGGGACACTGAAGCTTTCTTT.

The chain employs TRBV24-1 and TRBJ1-5; TRBD1 aligns across 7 bases. The CDR3 totals 14 residues. Unmatched junction bases numbered 3, after V lost 4 bases and J lost 4 bases. The germline CDR1 and CDR2 sequences are KGHDR and SFDVKD. The CDR3 is CATSEGTVNQPQHF. The DNA of the CDR3 is TGTGCCACCAGTGAAGGGACAGTAAATCAGCCCCAGCATTTT.

This clone appeared a few times. The chain employs TRBV7-2 and TRBJ2-1; a weak D match, TRBD2 (5 bases). Trimming left V 0 bases short and J 4 bases short, with 10 bases between. CDR1 and CDR2 from the germline V gene are SGHTA and FQGNSA. The CDR3 has 15 residues. The CDR3 DNA is TGTGCCAGCAGCTTAGCGGCTAGCTCGTACAATGAGCAGTTCTTC. It encodes CASSLAASSYNEQFF.

V usage is TRBV29-1 and J usage is TRBJ2-7, with 7 bases aligning to TRBD2. CDR3 size: 16 residues. Germline CDR1 SQVTM, CDR2 ANQGSEA. Trimming cost V 1 base and J 0 bases; bases outside gene matches: 9. The chain's CDR3 is CSVEAPKAGSSYEQYF. Written as DNA, the CDR3 is TGCAGCGTTGAAGCCCCCAAAGCGGGGAGCTCCTACGAGCAGTACTTC.

This clone was observed a handful of times. This rearrangement joins TRBV6-4 to TRBJ1-1; the D gene is possibly TRBD1 (5 bases). This CDR3 has 13 amino acids. From germline, CDR1 is MRHNA and CDR2 SNTAGT. Trimming removed 4 bases at V and 4 bases at J, with 10 bases between. The CDR3 DNA follows: TGTGCCAGCAGTGCCAGGGATACCACTGAAGCTTTCTTT. Amino acids: CASSARDTTEAFF.

For the CDR3, the DNA is TGCGCCAGCAGTCAAACTAGCGGGAGGCGGGACCAAGAGACCCAGTACTTC. Protein sequence: CASSQTSGRRDQETQYF. The chain couples TRBV23-1 to TRBJ2-5; TRBD2 matches 12 bases. TRBV23-1 is assigned to the ORF class and has an uncertain function. Trimming removed 2 bases from V and 0 bases from J; junction bases left unmatched: 4. The CDR3 is made up of 17 amino acids.

This rearrangement joins TRBV7-9 to TRBJ2-7, with TRBD2 as a possible D gene (5 bases). Trimming took off 3 bases at V and 7 bases at J, with 13 bases between the two ends. Germline V gives CDR1 SEHNR, CDR2 FQNEAQ (reference sequence). This CDR3 is built from 13 residues. In DNA, the CDR3 is TGTGCCAGCAGCTTTTCCGGGGTCCGGGAGCAGTACTTC. Translation gives CASSFSGVREQYF.

The chain has TRBV28 and TRBJ1-2, with D uncertain. CDR3 length: 13 residues. Trimming pared 5 bases from V and 10 bases from J, leaving 17 bases between. CDR1 and CDR2 (germline): MDHEN, SYDVKM. CDR3 sequence (DNA): TGTGCCAGCAGTGCCCGGGCCCCCGGGGACTACACCTTC. Protein product: CASSARAPGDYTF.

This clone was found a few times. The chain carries TRBV29-1 and TRBJ2-2, with D unresolved. V lost 1 base and J 3 bases, leaving 3 bases between the germline ends. CDR3 size: 12 residues. Germline V lookup: CDR1 SQVTM, CDR2 ANQGSEA. The CDR3 coding sequence is TGCAGCGTTGAAGGGCACACCGGGGAGCTGTTTTTT. Amino acid sequence: CSVEGHTGELFF.

The V call is TRBV19, the J call TRBJ2-2; 8 positions agree with TRBD1. There are 17 residues in the CDR3. Germline V gene data show CDR1 as LNHDA and CDR2 as SQIVND (reference sequence). With V trimmed by 7 bases and J by 5 bases, 15 bases remained unmatched. CDR3 protein: CASKGFAGGDWTGELFF. The CDR3 DNA reads as TGTGCCAGTAAGGGCTTCGCAGGGGGCGATTGGACCGGGGAGCTGTTTTTT. Together with reference TRBV19 and TRBJ2-2, the CDR3 gives the full variable domain: DGGITQSPKYLFRKEGQNVTLSCEQNLNHDAMYWYRQDPGQGLRLIYYSQIVNDFQKGDIAEGYSVSREKKESFPLTVTSAQKNPTAFYLCASKGFAGGDWTGELFFGEGSRLTVL.

The rearrangement joins TRBV9 to TRBJ1-6; 7 nucleotides align to TRBD1. This CDR3 has 17 residues. Germline lookup yields CDR1 SGDLS and CDR2 YYNGEE. With V trimmed by 3 bases and J by 0 bases, 6 bases remained unmatched. This CDR3 reads CASSAQGQSSYNSPLHF. The CDR3 bases are TGTGCCAGCAGCGCACAGGGACAGAGCTCCTATAATTCACCCCTCCACTTT.